This T cell receptor (beta chain) stems from a study of blood T cell repertoires in COVID-19 (TCRdb year 2020). At the level of the whole study: Samples from collaborators originated in the United States, Italy and Spain and spanned both the acute and convalescent phases of COVID-19. The material from the prospective study consisted of cDNA or gDNA derived from T cells, B-cell-depleted T cells, or PBMCs. The dataset comprised deeply sampled blood TCRbeta repertoires from subjects exposed to, actively infected with, or recovered from COVID-19. A freely available public database, intended as a resource for researchers studying the immune response to SARS-CoV-2, is where the repertoires were released. The samples were drawn from two sources: the first 160 participants of the ongoing ImmuneRACE study, and over 1,000 subjects contributed by 6 global collaborators. Sample metadata almost always included a de-identified subject ID, COVID-19 status, age in years and sex. HLA class I and class II types, where available, came from metadata supplied by the sample provider rather than from assay-based typing.

V lost 7 bases and J lost 7 bases, and the count of bases not matched to a germline gene is 13. The germline V gene encodes CDR1 MNHEY and CDR2 SVGAGI. The CDR3 holds 14 amino acids from the cysteine to the phenylalanine. Here the CDR3 DNA is all that survives: 42 bases in frame from base 1. Collaborating institutions collected whole blood in K2EDTA tubes following their own protocols. For TCRbeta analysis, collaborators shipped samples as frozen whole blood, isolated PBMCs, or DNA extracted from either of those sample types. TCRbeta CDR3 regions were amplified from genomic DNA using the immunoSEQ Assay, a bias-controlled multiplex PCR. As for the authors' bioinformatics: The number of nucleated cells in each sample was estimated from the amplification of reference gene primers within the assay. To quantify the absolute abundance of each unique TCRbeta CDR3 rearrangement, sequence reads were collapsed and filtered. For each sample, productive Simpson clonality was calculated by taking the square root of Simpson's diversity index across productive rearrangements. The source is immuneACCESS, and TCRdb retained only in-frame sequences with V and J called. Part of the clones is not carried over; for the studies checked, unresolved V genes explain less than half of this, and the remainder is unexplained. V and J calls and clone size are copied from that table; D and trimming were computed from the DNA. The sample table shows about 250,000 clones, and around 88% are seen once. The leading ten clones occupy 1.3% to 1.5% of the sample.

As for this clone: The clone's antigen remains unknown. No per-base quality is available; no much larger clone lies one base away.

What the study reported, not specific to this receptor: Clinical and demographic metadata were provided uncurated, with the amount varying by source and participant.

Sequencing was carried out using peripheral blood. The source is a man older than 75 with acute or convalescent COVID-19. This chain joins TRBV6-5 to TRBJ2-7; 7 central bases correspond to TRBD1. In nucleotide form, the sequence is TGTGCCAGCACCCGACAGGGTGGAGTGGGTGAGCAGTACTTC. This gives the protein CASTRQGGVGEQYF.